The clone carrying this T cell receptor beta chain was seen more than once but under ten times. The antigen remains undetermined. This entry is derived from a study of human T cells and chemical hapten exposure. Whole-study findings and limits: Patch test scores rose with PT1 expanded TCR counts, a positive correlation.

TCRdb analysed the RACE reads with MiXCR anew, one entry per CDR3 protein. Among roughly 86,000 distinct CDR3 sequences listed, more than 9% were seen once. This sample's time point: patch test 1, 2 weeks after DPC sensitization. Treatment indicated: therapeutic diphenylcyclopropenone sensitization with weekly scalp DPC. CDR3 length equals 17 residues. This receptor was taken from a man aged 35 to 55 with alopecia areata. Some clones in this sample may be carry-over from other donors' samples. The rearrangement links TRBV21-1 to TRBJ2-1; the table's TRBD1 call for D was not verified on the DNA. TRBV21-1 constitutes a pseudogene. The input for sequencing was whole blood, taken in connection with sensitization to the hapten diphenylcyclopropenone (DPC). CDR3 DNA: TGTGCCAGCAGCAGAGTTATCGCGGACAGGGGATGCAATGAGCAGTTCTTC. Protein: CASSRVIADRGCNEQFF.